Here is one TCR beta chain with its context. Its target is not known. Uncontrolled infections, other autoimmune diseases, pregnancy or lactation barred patients from enrollment. As the template, RNA transcripts were used to amplify TCR beta CDR3 regions. The first round was an RT-PCR with HTBI primers, and the second round was a multiplex PCR. TCRdb recomputed calls from the multiplex PCR reads with MiXCR, one row per CDR3 protein. The data hold over a million distinct CDR3 sequences, with 35% to 40% observed a single time. The CDR3 sequence is 15 residues long. V dropped 5 bases and J dropped 4 bases, with 18 bases sitting between them. Germline CDR1 and CDR2: SGHNT and YYREEE (reference sequence). The data derive from a study of Graves' ophthalmopathy and Graves' hyperthyroidism. General study results and limits: Predictions made by the model for ophthalmopathy progression reached 70.59% sensitivity and about 72% specificity. Blood contained most expanded thyroid clonotypes exceeding 0.001 frequency.

The material sequenced was peripheral blood or thyroid tissue (not recorded which). The clonotype comes from an adult man with Graves' hyperthyroidism. The rearrangement uses TRBV5-4 and TRBJ1-2; the D is unclear. This chain's CDR3 is CASSSDATKFYGYTF. The CDR3, as DNA: TGTGCCAGCAGTAGCGACGCGACTAAGTTCTATGGCTACACCTTC.